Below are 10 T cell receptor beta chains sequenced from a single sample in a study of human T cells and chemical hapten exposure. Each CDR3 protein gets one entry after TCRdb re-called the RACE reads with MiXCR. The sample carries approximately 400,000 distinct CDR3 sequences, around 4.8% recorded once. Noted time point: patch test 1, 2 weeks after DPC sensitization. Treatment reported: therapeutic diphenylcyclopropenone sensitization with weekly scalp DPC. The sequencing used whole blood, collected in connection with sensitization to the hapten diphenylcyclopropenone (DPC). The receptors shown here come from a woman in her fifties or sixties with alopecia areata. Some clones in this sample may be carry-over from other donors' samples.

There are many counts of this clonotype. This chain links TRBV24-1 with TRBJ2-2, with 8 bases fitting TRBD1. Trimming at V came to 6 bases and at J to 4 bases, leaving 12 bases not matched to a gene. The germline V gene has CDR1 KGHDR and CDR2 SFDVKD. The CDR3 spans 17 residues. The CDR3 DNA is TGTGCCACCAGTCCCCCCGCCGGGACAGGCTTCACCGGGGAGCTGTTTTTT. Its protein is CATSPPAGTGFTGELFF.

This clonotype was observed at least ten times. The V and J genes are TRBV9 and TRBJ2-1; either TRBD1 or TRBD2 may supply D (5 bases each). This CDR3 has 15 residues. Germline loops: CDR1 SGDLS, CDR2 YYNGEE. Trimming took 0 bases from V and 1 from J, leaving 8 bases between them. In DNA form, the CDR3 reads TGTGCCAGCAGCGTAGCTGGGACGTCCTACAATGAGCAGTTCTTC. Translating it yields CASSVAGTSYNEQFF.

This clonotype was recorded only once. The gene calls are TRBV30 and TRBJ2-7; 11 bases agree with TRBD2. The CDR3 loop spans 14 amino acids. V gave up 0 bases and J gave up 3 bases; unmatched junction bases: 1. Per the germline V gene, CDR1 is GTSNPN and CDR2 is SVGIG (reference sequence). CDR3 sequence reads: CAWSVTSGGYEQYF. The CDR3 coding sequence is TGTGCCTGGAGTGTCACTAGCGGGGGCTACGAGCAGTACTTC.

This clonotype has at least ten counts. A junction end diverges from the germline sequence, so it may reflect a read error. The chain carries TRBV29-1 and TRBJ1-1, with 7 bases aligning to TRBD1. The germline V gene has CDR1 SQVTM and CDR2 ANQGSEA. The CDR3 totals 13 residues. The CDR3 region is CSVEEVIGRGQAF. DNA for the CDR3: TGCAGCGTTGAAGAGGTTATCGGGAGAGGACAGGCTTTT. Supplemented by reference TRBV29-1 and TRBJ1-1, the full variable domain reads SAVISQKPSRDICQRGTSLTIQCQVDSQVTMMFWYRQQPGQSLTLIATANQGSEATYESGFVIDKFPISRPNLTFSTLTVSNMSPEDSSIYLCSVEEVIGRGQAFGQGTRLTVV.

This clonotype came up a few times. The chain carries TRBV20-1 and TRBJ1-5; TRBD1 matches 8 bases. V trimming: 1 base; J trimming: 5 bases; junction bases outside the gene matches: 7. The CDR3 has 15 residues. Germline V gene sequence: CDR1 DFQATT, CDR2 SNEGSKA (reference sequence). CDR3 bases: TGCAGTGCTAGAGCTACGGACAGGGATCATCAGCCCCAGCATTTT. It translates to CSARATDRDHQPQHF.

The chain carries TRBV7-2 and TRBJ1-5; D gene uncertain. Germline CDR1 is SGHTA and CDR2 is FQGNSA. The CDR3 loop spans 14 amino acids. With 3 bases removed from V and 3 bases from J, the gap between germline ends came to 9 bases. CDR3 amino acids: CASSFSQANQPQHF. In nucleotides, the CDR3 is TGTGCCAGCAGCTTTTCTCAAGCCAATCAGCCCCAGCATTTT.

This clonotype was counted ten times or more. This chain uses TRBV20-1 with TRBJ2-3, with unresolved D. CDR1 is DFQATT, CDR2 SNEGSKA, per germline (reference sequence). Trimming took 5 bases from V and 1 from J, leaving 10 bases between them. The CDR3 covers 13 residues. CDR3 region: CSARLPGTDTQYF. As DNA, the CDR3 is TGCAGTGCTCGACTTCCGGGCACAGATACGCAGTATTTT.

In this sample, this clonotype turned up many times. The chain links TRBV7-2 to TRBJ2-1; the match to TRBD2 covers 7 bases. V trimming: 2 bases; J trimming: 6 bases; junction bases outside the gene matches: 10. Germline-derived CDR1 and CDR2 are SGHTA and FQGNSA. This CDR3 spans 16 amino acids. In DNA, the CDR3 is TGTGCCAGCAGCTTACAGGATAGGACTAGTGCCAATGAGCAGTTCTTC. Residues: CASSLQDRTSANEQFF.

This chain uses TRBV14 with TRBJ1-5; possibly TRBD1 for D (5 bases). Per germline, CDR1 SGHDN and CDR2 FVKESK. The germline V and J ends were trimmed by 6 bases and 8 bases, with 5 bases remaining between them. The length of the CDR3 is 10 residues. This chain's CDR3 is CASRGEPQHF. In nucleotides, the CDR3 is TGTGCCAGCAGGGGGGAGCCCCAGCATTTT.

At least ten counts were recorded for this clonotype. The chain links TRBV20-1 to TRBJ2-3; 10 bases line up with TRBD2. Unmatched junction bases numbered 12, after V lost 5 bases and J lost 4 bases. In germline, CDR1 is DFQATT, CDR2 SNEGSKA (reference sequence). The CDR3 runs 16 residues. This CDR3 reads CSASPLAGGPADTQYF. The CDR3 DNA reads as TGCAGTGCTTCCCCCTTAGCGGGAGGCCCTGCAGATACGCAGTATTTT.